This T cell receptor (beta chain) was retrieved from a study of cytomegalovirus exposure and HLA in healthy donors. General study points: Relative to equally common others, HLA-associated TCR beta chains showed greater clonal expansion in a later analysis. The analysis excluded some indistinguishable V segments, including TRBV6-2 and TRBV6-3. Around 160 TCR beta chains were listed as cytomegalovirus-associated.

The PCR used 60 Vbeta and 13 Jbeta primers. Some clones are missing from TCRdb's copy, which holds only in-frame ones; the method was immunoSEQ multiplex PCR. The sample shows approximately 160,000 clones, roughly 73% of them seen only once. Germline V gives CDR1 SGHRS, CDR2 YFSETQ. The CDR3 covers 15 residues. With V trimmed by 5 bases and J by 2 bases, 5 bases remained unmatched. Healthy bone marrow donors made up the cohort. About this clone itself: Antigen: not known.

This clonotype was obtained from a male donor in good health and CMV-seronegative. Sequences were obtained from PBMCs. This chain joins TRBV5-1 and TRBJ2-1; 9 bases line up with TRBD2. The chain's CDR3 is CASRARGGAYNEQFF. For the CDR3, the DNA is TGCGCCAGCAGGGCGCGCGGGGGGGCCTACAATGAGCAGTTCTTC.